A single sample gave rise to the 19 T cell receptor beta chains below, sequenced in a study of blood T cell repertoires in COVID-19. Here immunoSEQ multiplex PCR was the method, and the copy in TCRdb shows in-frame clones only, minus some. The sample consists of around 46,000 clones, 75% to 90% of them appearing once. Sequencing was done on a sample of peripheral blood. These receptors were obtained from a woman over 75 with COVID-19, enrolled during active disease.

The J gene is TRBJ1-2, the V gene TRBV5-1; D possibly corresponds to TRBD1 (6 bases). Germline V gene data show CDR1 as SGHRS and CDR2 as YFSETQ. V dropped 6 bases and J dropped 2 bases, with 11 bases sitting between them. The CDR3 is 13 amino acids. The CDR3 loop is CASTWGQNYGYTF. The CDR3 DNA reads as TGCGCCAGCACTTGGGGGCAGAACTATGGCTACACCTTC.

The chain joins TRBV6-6 to TRBJ1-1; 10 bases align to TRBD1. CDR3 length: 14 amino acids. The ends lost 5 bases at V and 1 base at J; junction bases unmatched: 1. CDR1 MNHNY and CDR2 SVGAGI come from the germline V gene (reference sequence). The CDR3 DNA follows: TGTGCCAGCAGTAGACAGGGGGCGAACACTGAAGCTTTCTTT. Its translation is CASSRQGANTEAFF.

The V call is TRBV4-1, the J call TRBJ1-1; D gene uncertain. In germline, CDR1 is MGHRA, CDR2 YSYEKL. V was cut by 2 bases and J by 0 bases, with 10 bases left in between. There are 15 residues in the CDR3. CDR3 sequence: CASSQREPMNTEAFF. In nucleotides, the CDR3 is TGCGCCAGCAGCCAAAGGGAGCCCATGAACACTGAAGCTTTCTTT.

The chain employs TRBV6-5 and TRBJ2-2, with 8 bases matching TRBD1. V was pared by 6 bases and J by 4 bases, with 7 bases of the junction left unmatched. CDR3 size: 15 residues. Germline V gene data show CDR1 as MNHEY and CDR2 as SVGAGI. The CDR3 spells CASRADRGTTGELFF. The CDR3 region has the DNA TGTGCCAGCAGGGCCGACAGGGGTACCACCGGGGAGCTGTTTTTT.

This clone has a single count. The chain's CDR3 is CASRPGPRAYTF. In DNA, the CDR3 is TGTGCCAGCAGGCCCGGCCCGCGGGCCTACACCTTC. The chain is built from TRBV28 and TRBJ1-2; D gene ambiguous. The V end was cut by 6 bases, the J end by 10 bases, with 15 bases between. The CDR3 is made up of 12 amino acids. In germline, CDR1 is MDHEN, CDR2 SYDVKM.

This clone was observed a few times. The chain recombines TRBV3-1 (or the pseudogene TRBV3-2) with TRBJ1-1, with TRBD1 matching over 9 bases. Germline CDR1 LGHDT, CDR2 YNNKEL (reference sequence). The CDR3 runs to 16 residues. V lost 6 bases, J lost 1 base, and 9 bases stayed unmatched. The CDR3 region is CASSTTGGDENTEAFF. DNA for the CDR3: TGTGCCAGCAGTACAACAGGGGGCGACGAGAACACTGAAGCTTTCTTT.

Here the CDR3 reads CAWSHDGVGRHSGNTIYF. DNA of the CDR3: TGTGCCTGGAGTCATGACGGAGTTGGTCGGCACTCTGGAAACACCATATATTTT. The gene calls are TRBV30 and TRBJ1-3; D gene ambiguous. The CDR3 consists of 18 residues. Trimming left V 2 bases short and J 0 bases short, with 20 bases between. CDR1 is GTSNPN and CDR2 is SVGIG in the germline V gene (reference sequence).

This clone was recorded only once. V usage is TRBV3-1 (or the pseudogene TRBV3-2) and J usage is TRBJ2-1; possibly TRBD2 for D (7 bases). The CDR3 is 17 amino acids. V was cut by 4 bases and J by 2 bases, with 18 bases left in between. Germline CDR1 reads LGHDT; CDR2 reads YNNKEL (reference sequence). The DNA for the CDR3 is TGTGCCAGCAGCCCAACAATGGGGGGGGGCACCTACAATGAGCAGTTCTTC. It codes for CASSPTMGGGTYNEQFF.

This chain uses TRBV18 with TRBJ1-2; 12 nucleotides agree with TRBD1. The CDR3 consists of 17 residues. V gave up 0 bases and J gave up 4 bases; unmatched junction bases: 6. CDR1 and CDR2 (germline): KGHSH, LQKENI. The CDR3 sequence: CASSPPVRGQGAYGYTF. The CDR3 DNA reads TGTGCCAGCTCACCACCGGTGAGGGGACAGGGGGCCTATGGCTACACCTTC. The entire variable domain, with the rest obtained from reference TRBV18 and TRBJ1-2, is as follows: NAGVMQNPRHLVRRRGQEARLRCSPMKGHSHVYWYRQLPEEGLKFMVYLQKENIIDESGMPKERFSAEFPKEGPSILRIQQVVRGDSAAYFCASSPPVRGQGAYGYTFGSGTRLTVV.

This chain uses TRBV28 with TRBJ2-1, with 8 bases that match TRBD2. Per the germline V gene, CDR1 is MDHEN and CDR2 is SYDVKM. V shed 2 bases, J shed 2 bases, and the junction held 8 bases outside the gene matches. This CDR3 is built from 17 residues. CDR3 sequence reads: CASSLGLAGGAYNEQFF. The CDR3 coding sequence is TGTGCCAGCAGTTTAGGTCTAGCGGGCGGCGCCTACAATGAGCAGTTCTTC. Using reference TRBV28 and TRBJ2-1 for the parts outside the CDR3, the full variable domain is DVKVTQSSRYLVKRTGEKVFLECVQDMDHENMFWYRQDPGLGLRLIYFSYDVKMKEKGDIPEGYSVSREKKERFSLILESASTNQTSMYLCASSLGLAGGAYNEQFFGPGTRLTVL.

The chain is built from TRBV6-6 and TRBJ2-7, with TRBD1 matching over 7 bases. The CDR3 is 14 amino acids. Germline V gene data show CDR1 as MNHNY and CDR2 as SVGAGI (reference sequence). Germline trimming cut 6 bases from V and 4 bases from J; bases unmatched to any gene: 9. CDR3 nucleotide sequence: TGTGCCAGCAGATTCCGGGACAGAGGATACGAGCAGTACTTC. Translation gives CASRFRDRGYEQYF.

This rearrangement joins TRBV9 to TRBJ1-1; TRBD1 is a possible D gene (5 bases). CDR1 SGDLS and CDR2 YYNGEE come from the germline V gene. The V end was cut by 2 bases, the J end by 5 bases, with 10 bases between. CDR3 size: 13 residues. The CDR3 bases are TGTGCCAGCAGCGTTCAGGGAAAAACTGAAGCTTTCTTT. Encoded protein: CASSVQGKTEAFF.

The J gene is TRBJ1-4, the V gene TRBV18; the D is unclear. The ends were cut back, 3 bases at V and 4 bases at J, with 12 bases in the middle. Germline CDR1 is KGHSH and CDR2 is LQKENI. The CDR3 sequence is 15 residues long. Here the CDR3 DNA reads TGTGCCAGCTCACCCAGCGTGGGTCGTAATGAAAAACTGTTTTTT. Translating gives CASSPSVGRNEKLFF.

V and J are TRBV27 and TRBJ2-5, with TRBD2 matching 11 bases. Germline trimming cut 2 bases from V and 7 bases from J; bases unmatched to any gene: 9. Germline-derived CDR1 and CDR2 are MNHEY and SMNVEV (reference sequence). The CDR3 totals 16 residues. The CDR3 loop is CASSLAGTSGGGTQYF. The DNA of the CDR3 is TGTGCCAGCAGTTTAGCCGGGACTAGCGGTGGAGGGACCCAGTACTTC.

The V and J genes are TRBV7-9 and TRBJ2-7; 8 bases agree with TRBD1. This CDR3 contains 15 residues. Germline CDR1 SEHNR, CDR2 FQNEAQ (reference sequence). V shed 5 bases and J 2 bases; nucleotides not matched to a gene: 8. CDR3 region: CASSLTPGQAYEQYF. The CDR3 DNA reads TGTGCCAGCAGCCTCACCCCGGGACAGGCCTACGAGCAGTACTTC.

This clone appeared a few times. This rearrangement joins TRBV28 to TRBJ1-5; D is ambiguous. This CDR3 region has 15 residues. From germline, CDR1 is MDHEN and CDR2 SYDVKM. V was clipped by 3 bases and J by 3 bases, with 12 bases between them. DNA for the CDR3: TGTGCCAGCAGTTTCAGGCGCCAGATCAATCAGCCCCAGCATTTT. It is translated as CASSFRRQINQPQHF. The full variable domain, with the rest looked up from reference TRBV28 and TRBJ1-5, is DVKVTQSSRYLVKRTGEKVFLECVQDMDHENMFWYRQDPGLGLRLIYFSYDVKMKEKGDIPEGYSVSREKKERFSLILESASTNQTSMYLCASSFRRQINQPQHFGDGTRLSIL.

This clone was recorded only once. V and J are TRBV2 and TRBJ1-2; TRBD1 aligns across 12 bases. From germline, CDR1 is SNHLY and CDR2 FYNNEI. The trim removed 6 bases at V and 7 bases at J, leaving 3 bases unmatched. The CDR3 has 13 residues. The CDR3: CASRGQGAVGYTF. The DNA of the CDR3 is TGTGCCAGCAGGGGACAGGGGGCCGTTGGCTACACCTTC.

The rearrangement links TRBV3-1 (or the pseudogene TRBV3-2) to TRBJ1-4; no reliable D call. Germline CDR1 and CDR2: LGHDT and YNNKEL (reference sequence). Deletions cut 6 bases from V and 8 bases from J, with 16 bases between. This CDR3 has 14 residues. CDR3 sequence reads: CASSATNQPEKLFF. CDR3 in DNA: TGTGCCAGCAGTGCGACTAATCAACCGGAAAAACTGTTTTTT.

The chain joins TRBV4-2 to TRBJ1-4, with 10 bases lining up with TRBD1. The trim removed 3 bases at V and 3 bases at J, leaving 4 bases unmatched. The V gene's germline CDR1 is LGHNA and CDR2 YNFKEQ. This CDR3 has 16 amino acids. The DNA of the CDR3 is TGTGCCAGCAGCCATTACGGACAGGGGGCTAATGAAAAACTGTTTTTT. Translation gives CASSHYGQGANEKLFF.